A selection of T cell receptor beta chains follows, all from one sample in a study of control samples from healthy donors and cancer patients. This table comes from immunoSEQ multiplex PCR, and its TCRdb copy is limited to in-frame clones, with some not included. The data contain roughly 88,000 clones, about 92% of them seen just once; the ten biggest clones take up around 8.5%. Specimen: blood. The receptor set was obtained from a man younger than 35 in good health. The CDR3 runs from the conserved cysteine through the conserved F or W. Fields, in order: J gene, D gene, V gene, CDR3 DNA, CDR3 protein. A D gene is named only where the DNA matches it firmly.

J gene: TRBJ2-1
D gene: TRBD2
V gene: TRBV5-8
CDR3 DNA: TGTGCCAGCAGCTTCGAAAGCGGGAGCTCCTACAATGAGCAGTTCTTC
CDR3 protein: CASSFESGSSYNEQFF

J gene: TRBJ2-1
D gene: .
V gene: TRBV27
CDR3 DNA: TGTGCCAGCAGCCTGGCCAACAGAGAGCAGTTCTTC
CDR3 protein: CASSLANREQFF

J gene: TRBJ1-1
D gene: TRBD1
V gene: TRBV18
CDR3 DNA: TGTGCCAGCTCACAGGGGGCTCGGAACACTGAAGCTTTCTTT
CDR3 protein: CASSQGARNTEAFF

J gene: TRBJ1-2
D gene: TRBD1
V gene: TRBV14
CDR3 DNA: TGTGCCAGCAGCCGAGGACAGGGTGGGAGCTACACCTTC
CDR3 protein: CASSRGQGGSYTF

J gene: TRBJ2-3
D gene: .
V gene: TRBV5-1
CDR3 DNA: TGCGCCAGCAGGTGGGATAGTAGCACAGATACGCAGTATTTT
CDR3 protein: CASRWDSSTDTQYF

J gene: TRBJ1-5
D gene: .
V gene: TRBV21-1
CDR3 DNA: TGTGCCAGCGGAGGGGAGGTCAAAAGCAATCAGCCCCAGCATTTT
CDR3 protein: CASGGEVKSNQPQHF

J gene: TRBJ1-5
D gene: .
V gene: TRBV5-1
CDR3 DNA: TGCGCCAGCAGCTCGAGAAACCCAAGCAATCAGCCCCAGCATTTT
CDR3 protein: CASSSRNPSNQPQHF

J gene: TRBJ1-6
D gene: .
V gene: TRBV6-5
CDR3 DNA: TGTGCCAGCAGTAGCCGGACTACTAATAATTCACCCCTCCACTTT
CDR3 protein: CASSSRTTNNSPLHF

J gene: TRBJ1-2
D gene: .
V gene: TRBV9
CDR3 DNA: TGTGCCAGCAGCGAGAGGGGTGGGACTTCCGGCTATGGCTACACCTTC
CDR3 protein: CASSERGGTSGYGYTF

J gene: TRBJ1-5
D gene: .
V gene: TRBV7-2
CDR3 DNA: TGTGCCAGCAGCCTAGGGGGTTCAGGGAATCAGCCCCAGCATTTT
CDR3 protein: CASSLGGSGNQPQHF